This T cell receptor (beta chain) was profiled in a study of OX40 agonist ivuxolimab in advanced cancers. Sequenced by immunoSEQ multiplex PCR; TCRdb stores in-frame clones only, minus some. The sample yields roughly 40,000 clones, 82% seen once. The germline CDR1 and CDR2 sequences are SGHTA and FQGNSA. The CDR3 is 15 residues long. The germline V and J ends were trimmed by 5 bases and 7 bases, with 19 bases remaining between them. This sequence joins TRBV7-2 and TRBJ2-3; no reliable D call. Sequences were derived from CD4+ or CD8+ T cells sorted from blood, sampled in a trial of the OX40 agonist ivuxolimab. This TCR was sampled from an adult with an advanced solid tumor such as melanoma, head and neck, liver or kidney cancer. CDR3 DNA: TGTGCCAGCAGCCCCCTCTGGCCCTCGGGCCATACGCAGTATTTT. Protein product: CASSPLWPSGHTQYF.